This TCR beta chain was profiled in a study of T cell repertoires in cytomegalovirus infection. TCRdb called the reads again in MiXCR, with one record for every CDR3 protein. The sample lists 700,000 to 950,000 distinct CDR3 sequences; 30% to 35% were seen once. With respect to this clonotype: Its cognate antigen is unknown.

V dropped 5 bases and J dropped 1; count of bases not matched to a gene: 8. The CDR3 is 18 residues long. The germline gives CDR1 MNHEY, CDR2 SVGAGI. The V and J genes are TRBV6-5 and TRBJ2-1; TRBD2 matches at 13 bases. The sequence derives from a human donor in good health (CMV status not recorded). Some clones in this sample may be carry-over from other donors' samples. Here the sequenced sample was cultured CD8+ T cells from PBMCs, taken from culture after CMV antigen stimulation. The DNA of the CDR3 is TGTGCCAGCAGTGAAGGACTAGCGGGGGAGTGGTCCTACAATGAGCAGTTCTTC. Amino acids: CASSEGLAGEWSYNEQFF.